This T cell receptor beta chain comes out of a study of tumor-infiltrating lymphocytes in primary liver carcinoma. A primer in the constant region served to generate TCR beta cDNA from 500 to 600 ng of total RNA. Generation of the TCR beta libraries relied on three nested multiplex PCR rounds using slightly modified ARM-PCR. For roughly 10 cycles apiece, the opening two PCR rounds ran with TRBV1-TRBV30 forward primers and a C-beta reverse primer. One entry per CDR3 protein, called by TCRdb with MiXCR from the multiplex PCR reads. This table has roughly 50,000 distinct CDR3 sequences, about 68% appearing once. This clonotype was picked up many times. J was trimmed by 3 bases and V by 7 bases; bases with no gene match: 6. Germline CDR1 and CDR2: SQVTM and ANQGSEA. The CDR3 loop spans 14 amino acids. Investigators took RNA and DNA out together from roughly 20-30 mg of unsorted bulk tissue. Over 90% of the cells were viable tumor cells in every tumor sample.

The TCR comes from a man aged 40-55 years with primary liver carcinoma and hepatitis B virus infection. What was sequenced was liver tumor tissue from sampling region 2. The subset was: tumor region T2, inferior pole. The chain recombines TRBV29-1 with TRBJ2-7; 13 bases map to TRBD2. The CDR3 DNA follows: TGCAGCGCATCGGGACTAGCGGGATTCTACGAGCAGTACTTC. Protein: CSASGLAGFYEQYF.